This is a list of T cell receptor beta chains from one sample in a study of shared clonotypes between healthy human individuals. Some clones are missing from TCRdb's copy, which holds only in-frame ones; the method was immunoSEQ multiplex PCR. Of millions of clones in the sample, just over 90% are singletons; the top ten hold under 0.45%. The sequenced sample consisted of naive CD4+ T cells from PBMCs. The receptors come from a man between 18 and 29 years old in good health. Some clones in this sample may be carry-over from other donors' samples. CDR3s include the opening cysteine and the closing phenylalanine or tryptophan. Each record gives: clone size, J gene, D gene, V gene, CDR3 DNA, CDR3 protein. D genes are given only for firm matches. The size of a clone is reported for some rows only, either as once, few or many, or as a class for expanded clones.

-,TRBJ2-7,-,TRBV9,TGTGCCAGCAGCGTAGACCCGGACTCCTACGAGCAGTACTTC,CASSVDPDSYEQYF
-,TRBJ2-7,-,TRBV7-3,TGTGCCAGCAGCTTAGATAGGGGACCGGCCTACGAGCAGTACTTC,CASSLDRGPAYEQYF
once,TRBJ1-3,-,TRBV28,TGTGCCAGCAGTTCCAGGGGTACTGGAAACACCATATATTTT,CASSSRGTGNTIYF
once,TRBJ2-3,-,TRBV20-1,TGCAGTGCGGGAAATTCAGATACGCAGTATTTT,CSAGNSDTQYF
-,TRBJ2-2,TRBD1,TRBV5-1,TGCGCCAGCAGCGGAGGACAGGGGAGGAACACCGGGGAGCTGTTTTTT,CASSGGQGRNTGELFF
once,TRBJ2-2,TRBD2,TRBV4-2,TGTGCCAGCAGCCGAGCGGGAGGTCCGTCTTCATCCGGGGAGCTGTTTTTT,CASSRAGGPSSSGELFF
once,TRBJ2-3,TRBD2,TRBV4-1,TGCGCCAGCAGCTCCGGGACTAGCTTCACAGATACGCAGTATTTT,CASSSGTSFTDTQYF
-,TRBJ2-5,-,TRBV5-1,TGCGCCAGCAGCTTGGGGACAGTGCTCCAAGAGACCCAGTACTTC,CASSLGTVLQETQYF
-,TRBJ2-7,TRBD2,TRBV28,TGTGCCAGTAGGGACTATTCCTACGAGCAGTACTTC,CASRDYSYEQYF
-,TRBJ2-2,-,TRBV6-5,TGTGCCAGCGGACCCCCGCGGGTCACCGGGGAGCTGTTTTTT,CASGPPRVTGELFF
-,TRBJ2-4,TRBD2,TRBV5-4,TGTGCCACGGGACTAGCGGGAGGGTTCGGGAACATTCAGTACTTC,CATGLAGGFGNIQYF
-,TRBJ2-7,TRBD1,TRBV10-3,TGTGCCACCGCAGGACAGGGTGACTACGAGCAGTACTTC,CATAGQGDYEQYF
-,TRBJ2-2,-,TRBV6-1,TGTGCCAGCAGCGACCTGCTAGCGAGAACCGGGGAGCTGTTTTTT,CASSDLLARTGELFF
-,TRBJ2-7,-,TRBV2,TGTGCCAGCAGGGGCAGAGGGGACGAGCAGTACTTC,CASRGRGDEQYF
once,TRBJ2-2,TRBD2,TRBV5-1,TGCGCCAGCACTGCAGGGGCTACTAGCGGGAGCACCGGGGAGCTGTTTTTT,CASTAGATSGSTGELFF
-,TRBJ2-2,TRBD2,TRBV19,TGTGCCAGTAGTCCCTGGACTAGCGGGAAAGCCGGGGAGCTGTTTTTT,CASSPWTSGKAGELFF
-,TRBJ2-1,TRBD2,TRBV5-1,TGCGCCAGCAGCTTGGTAGCGGGAGGGAGTAATGAGCAGTTCTTC,CASSLVAGGSNEQFF
-,TRBJ2-7,TRBD2,TRBV28,TGTGCCAGCAGTTTTTTGCTAGCGGGGAGCTCCTACGAGCAGTACTTC,CASSFLLAGSSYEQYF
-,TRBJ1-2,-,TRBV7-9,TGTGCCAGCAGCTTAGCGACGGGTTTACGCTATGGCTACACCTTC,CASSLATGLRYGYTF
-,TRBJ1-1,-,TRBV5-1,TGCGCCAGCAGCCCCGGAGTGAGGCCTAACACTGAAGCTTTCTTT,CASSPGVRPNTEAFF
-,TRBJ2-7,-,TRBV6-5,TGTGCCAGCAGTTACTCCCAGGGACGGAACTACGAGCAGTACTTC,CASSYSQGRNYEQYF
-,TRBJ1-2,-,TRBV29-1,TGCAGCGTTGCTAGGGGCGCAGACTATGGCTACACCTTC,CSVARGADYGYTF
once,TRBJ2-5,-,TRBV5-1,TGCGCCAGCAGCCTGGCTGGGTTGGGGGAGACCCAGTACTTC,CASSLAGLGETQYF
-,TRBJ2-3,TRBD2,TRBV10-3,TGTGCCATCAGTGAGGTTTCGGGAGGGACACTCGATACGCAGTATTTT,CAISEVSGGTLDTQYF
-,TRBJ1-1,-,TRBV29-1,TGCAGCGTTGTGGGACAATTGAACACTGAAGCTTTCTTT,CSVVGQLNTEAFF
-,TRBJ1-2,TRBD1,TRBV28,TGTGCCAGCAGTCTAAGGGACAGGGCCCTATCGGGGACCTTC,CASSLRDRALSGTF
once,TRBJ2-3,-,TRBV27,TGTGCCAGCAGTTTATCCCCCCCCACAGATACGCAGTATTTT,CASSLSPPTDTQYF
-,TRBJ2-7,-,TRBV6-5,TGTGCCAGCACCCCCCGCCGGGGGTCAACCTACGAGCAGTACTTC,CASTPRRGSTYEQYF
few,TRBJ1-1,-,TRBV30,TGTGCCTGGAGTCTAGGGGGGTTTGAAGCTTTCTTT,CAWSLGGFEAFF
-,TRBJ2-2,TRBD2,TRBV11-2,TGTGCCAGCAGCTTAAAACTGACTAGCGGTACCGGGGAGCTGTTTTTT,CASSLKLTSGTGELFF
-,TRBJ1-2,-,TRBV29-1,TGCAGCGTCGCTTGGACGGGATATGGCTACACCTTC,CSVAWTGYGYTF
-,TRBJ2-5,-,TRBV7-7,TGTGCCAGCAGCAAGCCGAAAAGGACAGAGACCCAGTACTTC,CASSKPKRTETQYF
-,TRBJ2-1,TRBD2,TRBV27,TGTGCCAGCATCCGACGGACTAGCGGGAGTTGGTCCTACAATGAGCAGTTCTTC,CASIRRTSGSWSYNEQFF
-,TRBJ2-2,TRBD2,TRBV6-5,TGTGCCAGCAGTCCCCTGGGGAGGGGCACCGGGGAGCTGTTTTTT,CASSPLGRGTGELFF
-,TRBJ2-6,-,TRBV30,TGTGCCTGGAGTTACGTTGGCGACGTCCTGACTTTC,CAWSYVGDVLTF